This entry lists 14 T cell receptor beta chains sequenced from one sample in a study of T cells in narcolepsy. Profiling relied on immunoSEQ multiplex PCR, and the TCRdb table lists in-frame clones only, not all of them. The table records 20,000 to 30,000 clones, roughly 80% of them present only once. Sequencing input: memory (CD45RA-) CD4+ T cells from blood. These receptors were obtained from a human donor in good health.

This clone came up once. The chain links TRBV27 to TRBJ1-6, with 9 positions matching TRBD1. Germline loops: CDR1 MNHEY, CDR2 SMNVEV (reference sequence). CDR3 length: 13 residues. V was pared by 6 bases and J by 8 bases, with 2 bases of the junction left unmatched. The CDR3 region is CASRRTGDSPLHF. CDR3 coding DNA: TGTGCCAGCAGAAGGACAGGGGATTCACCCCTCCACTTT.

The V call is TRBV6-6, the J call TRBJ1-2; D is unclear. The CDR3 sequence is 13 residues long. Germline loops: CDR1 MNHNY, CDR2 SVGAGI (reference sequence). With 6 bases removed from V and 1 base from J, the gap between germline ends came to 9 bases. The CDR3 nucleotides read TGTGCCAGCAGCCCCGCGGTTAACTATGGCTACACCTTC. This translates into CASSPAVNYGYTF.

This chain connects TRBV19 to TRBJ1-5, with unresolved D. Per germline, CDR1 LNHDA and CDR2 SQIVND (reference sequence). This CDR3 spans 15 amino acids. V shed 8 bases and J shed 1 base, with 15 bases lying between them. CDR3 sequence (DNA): TGTGCCAGTGCCGTTTCCGCTATCAGCAATCAGCCCCAGCATTTT. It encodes CASAVSAISNQPQHF.

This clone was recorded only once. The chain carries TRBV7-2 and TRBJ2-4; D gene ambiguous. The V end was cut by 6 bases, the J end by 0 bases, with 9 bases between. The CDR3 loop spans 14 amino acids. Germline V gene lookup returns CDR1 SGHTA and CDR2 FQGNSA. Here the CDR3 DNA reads TGTGCCAGCAGACGAGACGTAGCCAAAAACATTCAGTACTTC. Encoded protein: CASRRDVAKNIQYF.

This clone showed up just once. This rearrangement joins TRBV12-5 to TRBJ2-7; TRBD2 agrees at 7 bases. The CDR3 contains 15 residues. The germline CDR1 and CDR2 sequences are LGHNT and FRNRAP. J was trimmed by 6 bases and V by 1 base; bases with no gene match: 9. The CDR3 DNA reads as TGTGCTAGTGGTTTGGGAACCAGACTAGCCTCCGAGCAGTACTTC. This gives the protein CASGLGTRLASEQYF.

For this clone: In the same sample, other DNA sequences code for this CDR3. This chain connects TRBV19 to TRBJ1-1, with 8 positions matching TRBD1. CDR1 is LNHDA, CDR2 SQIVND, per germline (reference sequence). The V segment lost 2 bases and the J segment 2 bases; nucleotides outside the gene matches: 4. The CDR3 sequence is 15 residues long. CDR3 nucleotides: TGTGCCAGTAGTATAAGAGGACAGGGAAACACTGAAGCTTTCTTT. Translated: CASSIRGQGNTEAFF. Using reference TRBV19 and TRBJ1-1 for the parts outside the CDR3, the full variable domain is DGGITQSPKYLFRKEGQNVTLSCEQNLNHDAMYWYRQDPGQGLRLIYYSQIVNDFQKGDIAEGYSVSREKKESFPLTVTSAQKNPTAFYLCASSIRGQGNTEAFFGQGTRLTVV.

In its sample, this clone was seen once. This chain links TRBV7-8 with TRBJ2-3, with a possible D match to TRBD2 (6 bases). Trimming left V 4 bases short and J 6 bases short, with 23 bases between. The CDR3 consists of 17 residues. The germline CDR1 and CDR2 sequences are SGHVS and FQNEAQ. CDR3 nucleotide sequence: TGTGCCAGCAGCTCCCCCCGGAGAGCGGGTGGGATGGATACGCAGTATTTT. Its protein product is CASSSPRRAGGMDTQYF. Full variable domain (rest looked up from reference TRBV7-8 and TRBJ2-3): GAGVSQSPRYKVAKRGQDVALRCDPISGHVSLFWYQQALGQGPEFLTYFQNEAQLDKSGLPSDRFFAERPEGSVSTLKIQRTQQEDSAVYLCASSSPRRAGGMDTQYFGPGTRLTVL.

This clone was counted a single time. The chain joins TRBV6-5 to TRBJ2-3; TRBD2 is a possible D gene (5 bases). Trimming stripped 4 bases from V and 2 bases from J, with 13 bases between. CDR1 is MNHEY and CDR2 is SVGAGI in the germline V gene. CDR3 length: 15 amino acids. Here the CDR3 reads CASSFTGSSTDTQYF. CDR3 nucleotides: TGTGCCAGCAGTTTCACGGGGTCCTCCACAGATACGCAGTATTTT.

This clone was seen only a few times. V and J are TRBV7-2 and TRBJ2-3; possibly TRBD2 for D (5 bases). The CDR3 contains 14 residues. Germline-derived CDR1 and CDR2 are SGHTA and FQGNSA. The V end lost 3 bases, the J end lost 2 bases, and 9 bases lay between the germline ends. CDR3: CASSFGSDTDTQYF. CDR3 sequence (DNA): TGTGCCAGCAGCTTTGGTAGCGACACAGATACGCAGTATTTT.

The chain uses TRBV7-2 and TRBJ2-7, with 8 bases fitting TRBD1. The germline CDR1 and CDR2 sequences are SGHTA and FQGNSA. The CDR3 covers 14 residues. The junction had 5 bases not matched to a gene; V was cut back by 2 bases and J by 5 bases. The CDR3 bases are TGTGCCAGCAGCTTACGGACAGGGTACCACGAGCAGTACTTC. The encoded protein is CASSLRTGYHEQYF.

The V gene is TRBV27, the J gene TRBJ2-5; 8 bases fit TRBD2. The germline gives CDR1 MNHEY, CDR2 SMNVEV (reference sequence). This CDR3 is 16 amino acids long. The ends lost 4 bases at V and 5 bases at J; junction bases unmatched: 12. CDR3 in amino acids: CASSSAGDGGGETQYF. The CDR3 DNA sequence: TGTGCCAGCAGTTCAGCGGGAGATGGGGGAGGCGAGACCCAGTACTTC.

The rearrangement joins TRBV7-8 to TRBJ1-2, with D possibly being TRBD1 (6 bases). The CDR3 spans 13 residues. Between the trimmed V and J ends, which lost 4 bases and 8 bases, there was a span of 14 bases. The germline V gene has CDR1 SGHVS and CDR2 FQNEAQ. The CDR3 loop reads CASSSSGAVGYTF. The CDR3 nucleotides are TGTGCCAGCAGCTCTTCAGGGGCGGTGGGCTACACCTTC. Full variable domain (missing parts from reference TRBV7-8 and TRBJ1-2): GAGVSQSPRYKVAKRGQDVALRCDPISGHVSLFWYQQALGQGPEFLTYFQNEAQLDKSGLPSDRFFAERPEGSVSTLKIQRTQQEDSAVYLCASSSSGAVGYTFGSGTRLTVV.

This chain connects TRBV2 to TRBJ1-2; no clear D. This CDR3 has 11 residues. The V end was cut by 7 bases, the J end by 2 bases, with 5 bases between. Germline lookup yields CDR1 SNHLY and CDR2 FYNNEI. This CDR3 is CASTGNYGYTF. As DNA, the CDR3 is TGTGCCAGCACGGGGAACTATGGCTACACCTTC.

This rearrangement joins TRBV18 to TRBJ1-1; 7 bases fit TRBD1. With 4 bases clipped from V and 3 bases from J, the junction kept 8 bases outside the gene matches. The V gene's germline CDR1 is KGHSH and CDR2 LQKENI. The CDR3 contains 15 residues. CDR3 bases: TGTGCCAGCTCACTTACAGGGGTAAAGGACACTGAAGCTTTCTTT. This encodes CASSLTGVKDTEAFF. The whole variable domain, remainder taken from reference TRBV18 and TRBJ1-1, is NAGVMQNPRHLVRRRGQEARLRCSPMKGHSHVYWYRQLPEEGLKFMVYLQKENIIDESGMPKERFSAEFPKEGPSILRIQQVVRGDSAAYFCASSLTGVKDTEAFFGQGTRLTVV.